These T cell receptor beta chains were read from a single sample in a study of T cell repertoires in cytomegalovirus infection. MiXCR was run by TCRdb on the reads, yielding one entry per CDR3 protein. The profile shows some 320,000 distinct CDR3 sequences, roughly 28% of them singletons. Antigen specificity for these receptors is unknown. Specimen: cultured PBMCs, collected from culture after CMV antigen stimulation. The receptors originated from a human donor in good health (CMV status not recorded). Some clones in this sample may be carry-over from other donors' samples. Both conserved end residues are part of each CDR3. D genes are given only for firm matches. Not all rows give a size; the values are once, few, many and, for expanded clones, a class.

>.|TRBJ2-3|13|.|TRBV7-3
CASSWDFGDTQYF
TGTGCCAGCAGCTGGGATTTTGGGGATACGCAGTATTTT
>many|TRBJ2-1|15|.|TRBV28
CASSRQRLSYNEQFF
TGTGCCAGCAGCCGACAGCGCCTCTCCTACAATGAGCAGTTCTTC
>.|TRBJ1-2|16|.|TRBV5-6
CASSLVQTRTYYGYTF
TGTGCCAGCAGCTTGGTGCAGACCCGGACCTACTATGGCTACACCTTC
>.|TRBJ2-1|15|TRBD2|TRBV7-6
CASSSSSGGYNEQFF
TGTGCCAGCAGCTCTTCTAGCGGGGGCTACAATGAGCAGTTCTTC
>.|TRBJ1-4|15|.|TRBV12-3/TRBV12-4
CASSTSGGPNEKLFF
TGTGCCAGCAGTACGTCCGGAGGGCCTAATGAAAAACTGTTTTTT
>.|TRBJ1-1|14|.|TRBV7-9
CASSLESMNTEAFF
TGTGCCAGCAGCTTAGAAAGTATGAACACTGAAGCTTTCTTT
>.|TRBJ2-7|14|.|TRBV7-6
CASSARQNSYEQYF
TGTGCCAGCAGCGCCCGACAGAATTCCTACGAGCAGTACTTC
>many|TRBJ2-3|12|TRBD1|TRBV7-8
CASSYRGYTQYF
TGTGCCAGCAGCTACAGGGGGTATACGCAGTATTTT
>.|TRBJ2-2|12|.|TRBV14
CASSQVPGELFF
TGTGCCAGCAGCCAAGTTCCCGGGGAGCTGTTTTTT
>.|TRBJ1-2|16|TRBD1|TRBV20-1
CSGGGDREEDGYGYTF
TGCAGTGGGGGGGGGGACAGGGAAGAGGATGGCTATGGCTACACCTTC
>.|TRBJ2-1|13|.|TRBV19
CASSIHVNNEQFF
TGTGCCAGTAGTATACACGTAAACAATGAGCAGTTCTTC
>.|TRBJ1-5|17|TRBD1|TRBV7-8
CASSKIRTGHSNQPQHF
TGTGCCAGCAGCAAAATACGGACAGGGCATAGCAATCAGCCCCAGCATTTT
>.|TRBJ2-7|15|.|TRBV7-9
CASSQPGSGNYEQYF
TGTGCCAGCAGCCAACCCGGGTCGGGGAATTACGAGCAGTACTTC
>few|TRBJ1-1|14|.|TRBV28
CASSLLAGATEAFF
TGTGCCAGCAGTTTACTGGCGGGGGCCACTGAAGCTTTCTTT
>.|TRBJ2-7|16|TRBD2|TRBV27
CASSSSGLAGVYEQYF
TGTGCCAGCAGTTCCTCGGGACTAGCGGGCGTCTACGAGCAGTACTTC
>.|TRBJ2-3|16|.|TRBV3-1
CASSLLGGTSTDTQYF
TGTGCCAGCAGCCTCCTCGGAGGGACTAGCACAGATACGCAGTATTTT
>.|TRBJ1-6|13|TRBD1|TRBV2
CASTRQGPSPLHF
TGTGCCAGCACCAGACAGGGGCCTTCACCCCTCCACTTT
>.|TRBJ2-5|15|TRBD2|TRBV7-3
CASSLGLATQETQYF
TGTGCCAGCAGCTTAGGACTAGCGACACAAGAGACCCAGTACTTC
>few|TRBJ1-1|15|.|TRBV6-1
CASSEWVGMNTEAFF
TGTGCCAGCAGTGAGTGGGTGGGAATGAACACTGAAGCTTTCTTT
>.|TRBJ1-6|15|.|TRBV12-3/TRBV12-4
CASSHDGQPNSPLHF
TGTGCCAGCAGTCACGACGGACAGCCAAATTCACCCCTCCACTTT
>.|TRBJ2-7|12|.|TRBV27
CASGRGLSEQYF
TGTGCCAGCGGGCGGGGGCTCAGCGAGCAGTACTTC
>many|TRBJ2-1|15|.|TRBV7-2
CASSSGLFSYNEQFF
TGTGCCAGCAGCTCGGGCCTCTTCTCCTACAATGAGCAGTTCTTC